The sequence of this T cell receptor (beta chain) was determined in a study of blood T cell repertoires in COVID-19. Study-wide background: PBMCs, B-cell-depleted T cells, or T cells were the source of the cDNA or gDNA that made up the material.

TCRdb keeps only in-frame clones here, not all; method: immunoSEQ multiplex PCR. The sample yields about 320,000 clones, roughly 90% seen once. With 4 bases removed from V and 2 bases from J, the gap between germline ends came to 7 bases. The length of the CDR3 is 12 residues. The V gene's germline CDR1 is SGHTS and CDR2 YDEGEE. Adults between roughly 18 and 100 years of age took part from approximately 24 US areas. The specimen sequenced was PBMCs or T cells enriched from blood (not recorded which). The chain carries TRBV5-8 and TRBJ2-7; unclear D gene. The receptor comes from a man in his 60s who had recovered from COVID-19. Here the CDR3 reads CASSIGAYEQYF. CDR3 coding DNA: TGTGCCAGCAGCATCGGAGCCTACGAGCAGTACTTC.